The 27 T cell receptor beta chains reported below all come from one sample, sequenced in a study of OX40 agonist ivuxolimab in advanced cancers. The protocol was immunoSEQ multiplex PCR, while the TCRdb copy is restricted to in-frame clones and leaves out a portion. The data hold 70,000 or so clones, with 86% observed a single time. The sample consisted of CD4+ or CD8+ T cells sorted from blood, taken in a trial of the OX40 agonist ivuxolimab. These receptors were collected from an adult with an advanced solid tumor such as melanoma, head and neck, liver or kidney cancer.

This rearrangement joins TRBV13 to TRBJ2-7; D is uncertain. The V end was cut by 2 bases, the J end by 4 bases, with 6 bases between. The length of the CDR3 is 12 residues. The germline gives CDR1 PRHDT, CDR2 FYEKMQ (reference sequence). CDR3 DNA sequence: TGTGCCAGCAGCTTAAATTTGTACGAGCAGTACTTC. As protein: CASSLNLYEQYF.

The rearrangement uses TRBV6-5 and TRBJ2-5, with D perhaps assigned TRBD1 or TRBD2 (6 bases each). Germline V gene lookup returns CDR1 MNHEY and CDR2 SVGAGI. Trimming took off 7 bases at V and 11 bases at J, with 20 bases between the two ends. There are 13 residues in the CDR3. The CDR3 sequence is CASNERGAGEQYF. CDR3 DNA: TGTGCCAGCAATGAAAGGGGGGCTGGGGAGCAGTACTTC.

The CDR3 sequence is CASSLGPTGGLETQYF. Written as DNA, the CDR3 is TGTGCCAGCAGCTTAGGGCCGACAGGGGGATTAGAGACCCAGTACTTC. This chain connects TRBV11-2 to TRBJ2-5, with 9 nucleotides matching TRBD1. CDR1 is SGHAT, CDR2 FQNNGV, per germline. The CDR3 totals 16 residues. V lost 1 base and J lost 4; bases outside the gene matches: 7.

Details on this clone: This same CDR3 is encoded by further DNA sequences in the sample. The CDR3, as DNA: TGTGCCAGCTCACCCGCCGGGGGTGGCTACACCTTC. This translates into CASSPAGGGYTF. The genes are TRBV18 and TRBJ1-2; TRBD1 might be the D (5 bases). There are 12 residues in the CDR3. V shed 3 bases and J shed 7 bases, with 9 bases lying between them. CDR1 and CDR2 (germline): KGHSH, LQKENI.

The chain is built from TRBV2 and TRBJ2-1; 12 bases map to TRBD1. J lost 10 bases, V lost 7 bases, and 11 bases had no gene match. This CDR3 comprises 15 residues. Looked up from germline, CDR1 is SNHLY and CDR2 is FYNNEI. CDR3 residues: CASKGTGGGGLEQFF. The CDR3 coding sequence is TGTGCCAGCAAGGGGACAGGGGGCGGAGGACTAGAGCAGTTCTTC.

The chain uses TRBV5-1 and TRBJ2-2, with a possible D match to TRBD1 (5 bases). There are 14 residues in the CDR3. Trimming shortened V by 0 bases and J by 6 bases, and 9 bases separated the two germline ends. The germline V gene encodes CDR1 SGHRS and CDR2 YFSETQ. The CDR3 nucleotides are TGCGCCAGCAGCTTGGAACAAGGGGCCGGGGAGCTGTTTTTT. Its protein product is CASSLEQGAGELFF.

This clone has just a few counts. This rearrangement joins TRBV5-1 to TRBJ2-7; 11 bases agree with TRBD2. The CDR3 extends over 17 amino acids. V lost 0 bases, J lost 7 bases, and 12 bases stayed unmatched. Germline values: CDR1 SGHRS, CDR2 YFSETQ. CDR3 nucleotide sequence: TGCGCCAGCAGCTTGGATAGCGGGGGGGCCCAAGGTGGAGAGCAGTACTTC. Translated, it gives CASSLDSGGAQGGEQYF.

A few counts support this clone. This sequence joins TRBV6-1 and TRBJ2-2; 9 positions agree with TRBD1. Unmatched junction bases numbered 3, after V lost 7 bases and J lost 3 bases. The length of the CDR3 is 14 residues. Per germline, CDR1 MNHNS and CDR2 SASEGT. CDR3 amino acids: CASIRQGDTGELFF. DNA of the CDR3: TGTGCCAGCATACGACAGGGGGACACCGGGGAGCTGTTTTTT.

The chain recombines TRBV6-4 with TRBJ2-2; D possibly corresponds to TRBD2 (5 bases). This CDR3 has 15 amino acids. Germline V CDR1 and CDR2: MRHNA, SNTAGT. V was trimmed by 4 bases and J by 0 bases, leaving 9 bases between them. The CDR3 region has the DNA TGTGCCAGCAGTGTAGGCGGGCCGAACACCGGGGAGCTGTTTTTT. Amino acid sequence: CASSVGGPNTGELFF.

This sequence joins TRBV30 and TRBJ2-2; unclear D gene. V gave up 2 bases and J gave up 1 base, with 5 bases separating them. The germline CDR1 and CDR2 sequences are GTSNPN and SVGIG (reference sequence). CDR3 length: 13 residues. The CDR3 spells CAWSRVNTGELFF. DNA of the CDR3: TGTGCCTGGAGTCGGGTGAACACCGGGGAGCTGTTTTTT. The full variable domain, completed using reference TRBV30 and TRBJ2-2, is SQTIHQWPATLVQPVGSPLSLECTVEGTSNPNLYWYRQAAGRGLQLLFYSVGIGQISSEVPQNLSASRPQDRQFILSSKKLLLSDSGFYLCAWSRVNTGELFFGEGSRLTVL.

The chain uses TRBV7-9 and TRBJ2-3, with a tentative D call TRBD1 (6 bases). V lost 3 bases and J lost 4, with 11 bases in between. Germline lookup yields CDR1 SEHNR and CDR2 FQNEAQ (reference sequence). The CDR3 has 14 amino acids. The CDR3 DNA sequence: TGTGCCAGCAGCTTCCCAAGGGGGTCAGATACGCAGTATTTT. Translation gives CASSFPRGSDTQYF.

The genes are TRBV5-4 and TRBJ2-1; no firm D call. Trimming pared 3 bases from V and 0 bases from J, leaving 13 bases between. Germline CDR1 reads SGHNT; CDR2 reads YYREEE (reference sequence). This CDR3 has 16 residues. The CDR3, as DNA: TGTGCCAGCAGCTGGGTGGGGTTCGCCTCCTACAATGAGCAGTTCTTC. Amino acids: CASSWVGFASYNEQFF.

V usage is TRBV11-2 and J usage is TRBJ2-1; no clear D gene. Germline CDR1 and CDR2: SGHAT and FQNNGV. Trimming removed 1 base from V and 9 bases from J, with 7 bases in between. The CDR3 covers 12 residues. The CDR3 region is CASSLGWVEQFF. In nucleotides, the CDR3 is TGTGCCAGCAGCTTAGGCTGGGTTGAGCAGTTCTTC.

The genes are TRBV29-1 and TRBJ2-5; D is uncertain. CDR1 is SQVTM, CDR2 ANQGSEA, per germline. V gave up 3 bases and J gave up 1 base, with 9 bases separating them. There are 13 residues in the CDR3. CDR3 DNA sequence: TGCAGCGTTGACAGAGATTTCCAAGAGACCCAGTACTTC. Translation: CSVDRDFQETQYF.

The rearrangement joins TRBV11-3 to TRBJ1-1; TRBD1 might be the D (5 bases). Per the germline V gene, CDR1 is SGHNT and CDR2 is YENEEA. The CDR3 extends over 14 amino acids. V gave up 4 bases and J gave up 0 bases, with 9 bases separating them. This CDR3 is CASSSGGVNTEAFF. The DNA of the CDR3 is TGTGCCAGCAGCTCTGGAGGGGTGAACACTGAAGCTTTCTTT.

This clone was recorded a few times. The rearrangement links TRBV7-6 to TRBJ2-1, with TRBD1 identical over 7 bases. The CDR3 has 13 amino acids. CDR1 and CDR2 from the germline V gene are SGHVS and FNYEAQ. V dropped 3 bases and J dropped 6; count of bases not matched to a gene: 2. In DNA form, the CDR3 reads TGTGCCAGCAGCTTGAGGGGGCTCAATGAGCAGTTCTTC. It translates to CASSLRGLNEQFF.

This clone was detected a few times. The J gene is TRBJ2-7, the V gene TRBV28, with 8 positions matching TRBD1. CDR3 length: 14 residues. CDR1 and CDR2 (germline): MDHEN, SYDVKM. The J segment lost 6 bases and the V segment lost 6 bases, leaving 10 bases of the junction unmatched. The CDR3 protein is CASRLPGQGSEQYF. The CDR3 region has the DNA TGTGCCAGCAGACTCCCAGGACAGGGATCCGAGCAGTACTTC.

The chain recombines TRBV7-3 with TRBJ1-1; 8 bases map to TRBD1. V shed 5 bases and J 4 bases; nucleotides not matched to a gene: 6. The CDR3 is 14 amino acids. CDR1 is SGHTA, CDR2 FQGTGA, per germline. The CDR3 coding sequence is TGTGCCAGCAGCCCGACAGGGGAGGTCACTGAAGCTTTCTTT. Its protein product is CASSPTGEVTEAFF.

The chain employs TRBV6-5 and TRBJ2-7; 10 nucleotides agree with TRBD1. CDR1 and CDR2 (germline): MNHEY, SVGAGI. CDR3 size: 14 residues. Trimming cost V 7 bases and J 2 bases; bases outside gene matches: 5. The CDR3 coding sequence is TGTGCCAGCATTCGACAGGGGGCTACCTACGAGCAGTACTTC. This gives the protein CASIRQGATYEQYF.

This clone showed up just once. The V and J genes are TRBV28 and TRBJ1-2; TRBD1 agrees at 7 bases. The CDR3 covers 14 residues. Germline values: CDR1 MDHEN, CDR2 SYDVKM. Trimming removed 6 bases from V and 5 bases from J; junction bases left unmatched: 9. The CDR3 is CASRRPGQTYGYTF. The DNA for the CDR3 is TGTGCCAGCAGGCGCCCGGGACAGACTTATGGCTACACCTTC.

J is TRBJ1-1 and V is TRBV2; unclear D gene. Germline CDR1 reads SNHLY; CDR2 reads FYNNEI. The CDR3 extends over 15 amino acids. Trimming took off 7 bases at V and 2 bases at J, with 17 bases between the two ends. CDR3 sequence: CASTSVVTLNTEAFF. The CDR3 nucleotides are TGTGCCAGCACCTCTGTCGTAACACTCAACACTGAAGCTTTCTTT. Complete variable domain (other parts from reference TRBV2 and TRBJ1-1): EPEVTQTPSHQVTQMGQEVILRCVPISNHLYFYWYRQILGQKVEFLVSFYNNEISEKSEIFDDQFSVERPDGSNFTLKIRSTKLEDSAMYFCASTSVVTLNTEAFFGQGTRLTVV.

The V call is TRBV10-3, the J call TRBJ2-5; D might be TRBD1 (7 bases). V was trimmed by 11 bases and J by 4 bases, leaving 20 bases between them. Germline CDR1 reads ENHRY; CDR2 reads SYGVKD. CDR3 length: 14 residues. The CDR3 region has the DNA TGTGCCTCTAGGGGGCGGGACACCTCAGAGACCCAGTACTTC. This encodes CASRGRDTSETQYF.

The chain carries TRBV6-1 and TRBJ2-1; D ambiguous. This CDR3 spans 16 amino acids. Germline V lookup: CDR1 MNHNS, CDR2 SASEGT. Trimming shortened V by 4 bases and J by 1 base, and 14 bases separated the two germline ends. The CDR3 coding sequence is TGTGCCAGCAGTGGGCTGGCTAGTCTTTCCTACAATGAGCAGTTCTTC. Translating it yields CASSGLASLSYNEQFF.

J is TRBJ2-3 and V is TRBV5-4; 12 bases are shared with TRBD2. CDR1 is SGHNT and CDR2 is YYREEE in the germline V gene (reference sequence). V was pared by 4 bases and J by 3 bases, with 6 bases of the junction left unmatched. The CDR3 covers 16 residues. CDR3 nucleotides: TGTGCCAGCAGCCCCGGACTAGCGGGGAGGACAGATACGCAGTATTTT. Amino acid sequence: CASSPGLAGRTDTQYF.

In nucleotides, the CDR3 is TGTGCCAGCACCCTACAGGGGAGCGAGCAGTACTTC. Translated: CASTLQGSEQYF. The gene calls are TRBV6-5 and TRBJ2-7; TRBD1 aligns across 7 bases. Trimming removed 7 bases from V and 6 bases from J; junction bases left unmatched: 6. The length of the CDR3 is 12 residues. Germline V CDR1 and CDR2: MNHEY, SVGAGI.

The genes are TRBV5-5 and TRBJ1-3; D gene uncertain. The CDR3 covers 16 residues. V lost 0 bases to trimming and J lost 0 bases, with 10 bases between them. CDR1 is SGHKS and CDR2 is YYEKEE in the germline V gene (reference sequence). Here the CDR3 reads CASSLGLKNSGNTIYF. The CDR3 nucleotides read TGTGCCAGCAGCTTGGGCTTAAAAAACTCTGGAAACACCATATATTTT.

Regarding this clone: This may be a read error: a much more frequent sequence differs by one nucleotide. The CDR3 DNA is TGTGCCAGCAGCTTAAGATCGAACACTGAAGCTTTCTTT. Protein: CASSLRSNTEAFF. This rearrangement joins TRBV7-8 to TRBJ1-1; D is unresolved. Germline V gene lookup returns CDR1 SGHVS and CDR2 FQNEAQ. The germline V and J ends were trimmed by 2 bases and 1 base, with 5 bases remaining between them. The CDR3 extends over 13 amino acids.